Shown below are 15 T cell receptor beta chains from a single sample sequenced in a study of regulatory T cells in long-lasting Graves disease. To make TCR beta libraries, researchers used iRepertoire HTBI primers and Arm-PCR of CDR3 regions. TCRdb re-called the multiplex PCR reads through MiXCR, storing one row per CDR3 protein. The sample lists around 500,000 distinct CDR3 sequences, around 12% occurring once. Time point of the sample: newly diagnosed GD, antithyroid drugs for less than 3 months. Extracted RNA from PBMCs served as the source of the TCR library. These data also formed part of another study, on T cells in Graves' hyperthyroidism and ophthalmopathy.

Specimen: peripheral blood mononuclear cells (PBMCs), collected at new diagnosis, from a patient treated with antithyroid drugs. The receptors derive from a woman aged 25 to 45 with Graves disease.

With respect to this clonotype: A much larger clone sits a single nucleotide away, making a read error possible. This chain links TRBV7-2 with TRBJ2-7; D might be TRBD2 (6 bases). The CDR3 is 15 residues long. The germline V gene encodes CDR1 SGHTA and CDR2 FQGNSA. CDR3 in DNA: TGTGCCAGCAGCTTCTCGCGGGACGCCTCCTACGAGCAGTGCTTC. It is translated as CASSFSRDASYEQCF.

In its sample, this clonotype was seen a few times. V gene TRBV15 combines with J gene TRBJ1-2; no definite D call. The CDR3 spans 12 residues. Trimming took off 0 bases at V and 8 bases at J, with 7 bases between the two ends. CDR1 is LNHNV and CDR2 is YYDKDF in the germline V gene (reference sequence). The CDR3 bases are TGTGCCACCAGCAGAGATTTTTTGGGCTACACCTTC. It encodes CATSRDFLGYTF.

This clonotype occurred a few times. This chain links TRBV2 with TRBJ2-6, with 7 bases fitting TRBD1. Germline CDR1 is SNHLY and CDR2 is FYNNEI. CDR3 length equals 15 residues. Unmatched junction bases numbered 6, after V lost 8 bases and J lost 2 bases. CDR3 in amino acids: CASQTDRAGANVLTF. The CDR3 region has the DNA TGTGCCAGCCAGACAGACAGGGCTGGGGCCAACGTCCTGACTTTC.

This clonotype appeared many times. The genes are TRBV2 and TRBJ2-7; 10 bases map to TRBD1. This CDR3 comprises 13 residues. Losses at the gene ends were 10 bases for V and 6 bases for J; bases not matched to a gene: 9. Germline V gene lookup returns CDR1 SNHLY and CDR2 FYNNEI. The CDR3 DNA sequence: TGTGCCAACGCCGTGGACAGGGGGTTCGAGCAGTACTTC. Residues: CANAVDRGFEQYF. Full variable domain (remainder filled in from reference TRBV2 and TRBJ2-7): EPEVTQTPSHQVTQMGQEVILRCVPISNHLYFYWYRQILGQKVEFLVSFYNNEISEKSEIFDDQFSVERPDGSNFTLKIRSTKLEDSAMYFCANAVDRGFEQYFGPGTRLTVT.

This clonotype was observed at least ten times. V gene TRBV4-1 combines with J gene TRBJ2-3, with D perhaps TRBD1 (6 bases). V was clipped by 4 bases and J by 0 bases, with 17 bases between them. The length of the CDR3 is 17 residues. Germline loops: CDR1 MGHRA, CDR2 YSYEKL. DNA of the CDR3: TGCGCCAGCAGCCCAGGGCCAGCGAGGGGGAGCACAGATACGCAGTATTTT. This codes for CASSPGPARGSTDTQYF.

The chain combines TRBV20-1 with TRBJ2-2, with 7 positions matching TRBD1. Trimming at V came to 6 bases and at J to 6 bases, leaving 10 bases not matched to a gene. CDR1 and CDR2 from the germline V gene are DFQATT and SNEGSKA (reference sequence). This CDR3 spans 14 amino acids. The CDR3 sequence: CSARDRAFAGELFF. CDR3 sequence (DNA): TGCAGTGCACGAGACAGGGCTTTCGCCGGGGAGCTGTTTTTT.

This rearrangement joins TRBV28 to TRBJ2-3; D unclear. CDR1 MDHEN and CDR2 SYDVKM come from the germline V gene. The CDR3 consists of 11 residues. V dropped 6 bases and J dropped 6 bases, with 7 bases sitting between them. CDR3 amino acids: CASRVSDTQYF. The CDR3 DNA is TGTGCCAGCAGGGTGTCGGATACGCAGTATTTT.

V and J are TRBV12-3 or TRBV12-4 and TRBJ1-5; 8 bases line up with TRBD1. J gave up 8 bases and V 3 bases, and 6 bases lay outside the gene matches. The CDR3 has 14 residues. CDR3 residues: CASSFGQGAKPQHF. The CDR3 region has the DNA TGTGCCAGCAGTTTTGGCCAGGGGGCTAAGCCCCAGCATTTT.

This clonotype was found many times. The V gene is TRBV5-1, the J gene TRBJ1-1; TRBD1 might be the D (6 bases). V shed 6 bases and J shed 4 bases, with 16 bases lying between them. The CDR3 sequence is 14 residues long. Germline CDR1 reads SGHRS; CDR2 reads YFSETQ. This chain's CDR3 is CASNQQGSGTEAFF. The CDR3 nucleotides are TGCGCCAGCAACCAACAGGGATCGGGCACTGAAGCTTTCTTT.

This clonotype was recorded at least ten times. The CDR3 coding sequence is TGTGCCAGCAGCGGTCATAACCGGGAGCCAAAACCCGGGGAGCTGTTTTTT. It is translated as CASSGHNREPKPGELFF. The chain employs TRBV7-8 and TRBJ2-2; D may be TRBD2 (6 bases). Germline assignment: CDR1 SGHVS and CDR2 FQNEAQ. The V end was cut by 5 bases, the J end by 6 bases, with 22 bases between. The CDR3 consists of 17 residues.

The chain recombines TRBV7-2 with TRBJ2-7; 8 bases are a match to TRBD2. This CDR3 has 15 amino acids. Germline V gene sequence: CDR1 SGHTA, CDR2 FQGNSA. V gave up 7 bases and J gave up 4 bases; unmatched junction bases: 12. CDR3 amino acids: CASTLLSGSGYEQYF. DNA of the CDR3: TGTGCCAGCACCTTGCTGAGCGGGAGCGGGTACGAGCAGTACTTC.

This clonotype was recorded at least ten times. The V gene is TRBV20-1, the J gene TRBJ2-7, with D possibly matching TRBD2 (6 bases). The CDR3 covers 14 residues. Trimming pared 1 base from V and 3 bases from J, leaving 13 bases between. Germline loops: CDR1 DFQATT, CDR2 SNEGSKA (reference sequence). The CDR3 region has the DNA TGCAGTGCTAGAGGACTGGGGGACTTCTACGAGCAGTACTTC. Encoded protein: CSARGLGDFYEQYF.

This clonotype has only a few counts. The chain links TRBV20-1 to TRBJ2-7, with 10 bases lining up with TRBD2. CDR3 length: 14 amino acids. The junction had 9 bases not matched to a gene; V was cut back by 6 bases and J by 4 bases. The germline V gene encodes CDR1 DFQATT and CDR2 SNEGSKA (reference sequence). The CDR3 sequence: CSAPIPSGSYEQYF. Here the CDR3 DNA reads TGCAGTGCCCCTATCCCTAGCGGGAGTTACGAGCAGTACTTC.

The chain uses TRBV11-2 and TRBJ2-3; D gene uncertain. Trimming shortened V by 2 bases and J by 2 bases, and 11 bases separated the two germline ends. The length of the CDR3 is 15 residues. Germline V gene lookup returns CDR1 SGHAT and CDR2 FQNNGV. CDR3 sequence: CASSLTSADTDTQYF. CDR3 coding DNA: TGTGCCAGCAGCTTAACATCGGCTGACACAGATACGCAGTATTTT.

Many counts were recorded for this clonotype. J is TRBJ2-7 and V is TRBV27, with 9 bases aligning to TRBD2. Trimming at V came to 5 bases and at J to 4 bases, leaving 12 bases not matched to a gene. CDR1 is MNHEY and CDR2 is SMNVEV in the germline V gene (reference sequence). The CDR3 totals 16 residues. CDR3 DNA: TGTGCCAGCAGTCAGTATAGCGGGAGCTCTCGTTACGAGCAGTACTTC. The encoded protein is CASSQYSGSSRYEQYF.